This T cell receptor (beta chain) was observed in a study of blood T cell repertoires in COVID-19 (dated by TCRdb to 2018 to 2020). A note on the overall study: Collaborator samples came from the United States, Italy and Spain and covered acute and convalescent phases of COVID-19. The prospective study material was composed of cDNA or gDNA derived from T cells, B-cell-depleted T cells, or PBMCs. Subjects who had been exposed to COVID-19, were actively infected with it, or had recovered from it provided the deeply sampled blood TCRbeta repertoires that made up the dataset. The repertoires were made available in a free public database intended to serve as a resource for research on the immune response to SARS-CoV-2. Samples were obtained from the ongoing ImmuneRACE study (first 160 participants) and from 950 to 1,500 subjects provided by 6 global collaborators. A de-identified subject ID, COVID-19 status, age in years and sex were almost always included in the sample metadata. Where available, HLA class I and class II types were obtained from metadata supplied by the sample provider rather than from assay-based typing. General study outcomes and caveats: Clinical and demographic metadata were provided uncurated, with the amount varying by source and participant.

Another Seattle source contributed samples from volunteer blood donors who had recovered from COVID-19. Whole blood was collected in K2EDTA tubes by collaborating institutions according to the institutions' own protocols. For TCRbeta analysis, collaborator samples were shipped as frozen whole blood, as isolated PBMCs, or as DNA extracted from either sample type. About this clone itself: Its antigen has not been determined. Base quality data are lacking; no much larger clone is found one base away.

CDR3 length: 16 amino acids, cysteine to phenylalanine. Just the 48-base CDR3 DNA is kept, in frame starting at base 1. The germline V gene encodes CDR1 ENHRY and CDR2 SYGVKD. Trimming removed 0 bases from V and 5 bases from J, leaving 16 bases between the germline ends. TCRbeta CDR3 regions were amplified from genomic DNA using the immunoSEQ Assay, a bias-controlled multiplex PCR. The paper's data handling went like this. The number of nucleated cells in each sample was estimated from the amplification of reference gene primers within the assay. Sequence reads were collapsed and filtered to measure the absolute abundance of every unique TCRbeta CDR3 rearrangement. For each sample, productive Simpson clonality was calculated as the square root of Simpson's diversity index over productive rearrangements. TCRdb took over this immuneACCESS table, retaining in-frame rearrangements with V and J assigned. Such tables are incomplete; in checked studies, under half of the missing clones stem from an unresolved V gene, and the remainder is unexplained. From that table come the V and J calls and clone size; the DNA was used to work out D and trimming. Here the sample has about 190,000 clones; about 86% occur a single time. Roughly 0.85% of the sample comes from the top ten.

The sequence was collected from a woman between 18 and 29 years old who had recovered from COVID-19. The rearrangement combines TRBV10-3 with TRBJ1-2; there is no confident call for the D gene. The sample taken for sequencing was peripheral blood. The DNA sequence follows: TGTGCCATCAGTGAGTCGCGGGTGCGAAATGGATATGGCTACACCTTC. Its protein reads: CAISESRVRNGYGYTF.